The 19 T cell receptor beta chains below were found in one sample sequenced in a study of T cell responses to AZD1222 COVID-19 vaccine (TCRdb year 2021). Per the publication, the time point label means: baseline before first vaccination. The library was prepared using the immunoSEQ multiplex PCR assay. TCRdb carries this immuneACCESS record with in-frame sequences only. Its versions omit some clonotypes, under half of them owing to an unresolved V gene in the studies checked, with the rest unexplained. This sample gives fewer than 130,000 clones in total; roughly four fifths of them show up just once. The ten largest account for about 4.6% of the sample. Sequenced material: peripheral blood, taken on day 0 of AZD1222 vaccination. The source of these receptors is an adult in good health.

V is TRBV9 and J is TRBJ2-7; 7 nucleotides line up with TRBD1. This CDR3 comprises 14 residues. V gave up 1 base and J gave up 5 bases; unmatched junction bases: 6. Germline values: CDR1 SGDLS, CDR2 YYNGEE. The CDR3 nucleotides are TGTGCCAGCAGCGTAAACAGGGGTTCCCACGAGCAGTACTTC. Translating gives CASSVNRGSHEQYF.

The CDR3 DNA follows: TGTGCCAGCAGTTGGGACTACCGCGGAGAGACCCAGTACTTC. It yields the protein CASSWDYRGETQYF. The V gene is TRBV7-2, the J gene TRBJ2-5, with 7 bases identical to TRBD2. The CDR3 consists of 14 residues. With V trimmed by 6 bases and J by 4 bases, 8 bases remained unmatched. Per the germline V gene, CDR1 is SGHTA and CDR2 is FQGNSA.

V gene TRBV10-3 combines with J gene TRBJ1-2; perhaps TRBD1 as D (6 bases). CDR3 length equals 14 residues. Trimming stripped 0 bases from V and 4 bases from J, with 9 bases between. Germline loops: CDR1 ENHRY, CDR2 SYGVKD. In DNA, the CDR3 is TGTGCCATCAGTGAGTCTGGGGGCCCCTATGGCTACACCTTC. Translating gives CAISESGGPYGYTF.

The J gene is TRBJ2-1, the V gene TRBV2; possibly TRBD2 for D (6 bases). With 7 bases removed from V and 4 bases from J, the gap between germline ends came to 11 bases. Germline V gene data show CDR1 as SNHLY and CDR2 as FYNNEI. The CDR3 has 13 amino acids. The DNA for the CDR3 is TGTGCCAGCACAATTGCGGGGTACAATGAGCAGTTCTTC. It is translated as CASTIAGYNEQFF.

This CDR3 is CASSQAGAAGNEKLFF. CDR3 coding DNA: TGTGCCAGCAGCCAAGCTGGGGCGGCGGGTAATGAAAAACTGTTTTTT. The chain recombines TRBV3-1 (or the pseudogene TRBV3-2) with TRBJ1-4; the D gene is possibly TRBD1 (5 bases). Deletions cut 1 base from V and 4 bases from J, with 13 bases between. CDR3 length equals 16 residues. Germline CDR1 LGHDT, CDR2 YNNKEL (reference sequence).

The chain links TRBV19 to TRBJ1-1; D gene uncertain. The CDR3 is 14 residues long. Germline CDR1 is LNHDA and CDR2 is SQIVND (reference sequence). Trimming removed 5 bases from V and 2 bases from J, with 12 bases in between. CDR3 sequence reads: CASSVPQSNTEAFF. The CDR3 coding sequence is TGTGCCAGTAGTGTTCCACAGTCAAACACTGAAGCTTTCTTT.

The chain uses TRBV9 and TRBJ1-4; D is perhaps TRBD1 (5 bases). The CDR3 is 17 residues long. The germline V gene has CDR1 SGDLS and CDR2 YYNGEE. Trimming shortened V by 3 bases and J by 4 bases, and 19 bases separated the two germline ends. CDR3 residues: CASSGGLLGTGNEKLFF. The CDR3 region has the DNA TGTGCCAGCAGCGGAGGCCTACTCGGGACGGGTAATGAAAAACTGTTTTTT.

The V and J genes are TRBV3-1 (or the pseudogene TRBV3-2) and TRBJ2-1, with 11 bases fitting TRBD2. The junction had 5 bases not matched to a gene; V was cut back by 1 base and J by 3 bases. The CDR3 runs 17 residues. Germline CDR1 is LGHDT and CDR2 is YNNKEL (reference sequence). The CDR3 nucleotides are TGTGCCAGCAGCCAAGGAACTAGCGGGAGATTCTACAATGAGCAGTTCTTC. It codes for CASSQGTSGRFYNEQFF.

V is TRBV27 and J is TRBJ2-3; D is uncertain. The CDR3 is 16 residues long. V was clipped by 6 bases and J by 9 bases, with 25 bases between them. The V gene's germline CDR1 is MNHEY and CDR2 SMNVEV (reference sequence). This CDR3 reads CASSAAGVVKVATQYF. CDR3 sequence (DNA): TGTGCCAGCAGCGCCGCTGGGGTGGTAAAGGTTGCCACGCAGTATTTT.

This clone turned up a few times. The chain combines TRBV7-8 with TRBJ1-4, with TRBD1 as a possible D gene (5 bases). The CDR3 is 14 residues long. The V and J ends lost 4 bases and 6 bases respectively, with 12 bases between them. Per germline, CDR1 SGHVS and CDR2 FQNEAQ. Written as DNA, the CDR3 is TGTGCCAGCAGCTGGTATAGGGGAGATGAAAAACTGTTTTTT. Its translation: CASSWYRGDEKLFF. Full variable domain (outside the CDR3, taken from reference TRBV7-8 and TRBJ1-4): GAGVSQSPRYKVAKRGQDVALRCDPISGHVSLFWYQQALGQGPEFLTYFQNEAQLDKSGLPSDRFFAERPEGSVSTLKIQRTQQEDSAVYLCASSWYRGDEKLFFGSGTQLSVL.

This clone was detected once. The V gene is TRBV28, the J gene TRBJ1-5; 7 bases map to TRBD1. V dropped 6 bases and J dropped 4; count of bases not matched to a gene: 6. Germline assignment: CDR1 MDHEN and CDR2 SYDVKM. The CDR3 is 14 residues long. CDR3 DNA sequence: TGTGCCAGCAGAACCGGGACAGAGAATCAGCCCCAGCATTTT. Translated, it gives CASRTGTENQPQHF.

The rearrangement joins TRBV6-6 to TRBJ2-7; D remains unclear. Germline assignment: CDR1 MNHNY and CDR2 SVGAGI (reference sequence). V was cut by 2 bases and J by 3 bases, with 8 bases left in between. CDR3 length: 13 residues. In nucleotides, the CDR3 is TGTGCCAGCAGTTACGAGGCGCGCTACGAGCAGTACTTC. It is translated as CASSYEARYEQYF.

V is TRBV19 and J is TRBJ1-2; D is perhaps TRBD1 (5 bases). The CDR3 sequence is 14 residues long. Germline CDR1 is LNHDA and CDR2 is SQIVND (reference sequence). Trimming took off 5 bases at V and 0 bases at J, with 10 bases between the two ends. This chain's CDR3 is CASSQTATNYGYTF. CDR3 DNA: TGTGCCAGTAGTCAGACAGCCACTAACTATGGCTACACCTTC.

The CDR3 sequence is CASSLIGTQETQYF. DNA for the CDR3: TGCGCCAGCAGCTTGATCGGAACCCAAGAGACCCAGTACTTC. The chain employs TRBV5-1 and TRBJ2-5; D unresolved. The CDR3 is 14 residues long. V shed 1 base and J shed 1 base, with 8 bases lying between them. Germline lookup yields CDR1 SGHRS and CDR2 YFSETQ.

The CDR3 DNA sequence: TGTGCCTGGAGTGCTCGGGGGTACAATGAGCAGTTCTTC. This codes for CAWSARGYNEQFF. The chain joins TRBV30 to TRBJ2-1, with D possibly being TRBD2 (6 bases). V lost 1 base, J lost 4 bases, and 8 bases lay in between. The CDR3 loop spans 13 amino acids. Looked up from germline, CDR1 is GTSNPN and CDR2 is SVGIG (reference sequence).

This clone was recorded a few times. The V call is TRBV4-1, the J call TRBJ2-7; D is ambiguous. Germline-derived CDR1 and CDR2 are MGHRA and YSYEKL. The CDR3 spans 12 residues. The ends were cut back, 3 bases at V and 6 bases at J, with 9 bases in the middle. The CDR3 loop is CASSHIASEQYF. The CDR3 coding sequence is TGCGCCAGCAGCCATATCGCCAGCGAGCAGTACTTC.

As DNA, the CDR3 is TGTGCCAGCAGCCAATCTCTCACCAGGGTGAGTCAGCCCCAGCATTTT. Translating it yields CASSQSLTRVSQPQHF. The J gene is TRBJ1-5, the V gene TRBV16; possibly TRBD1 for D (5 bases). The V end lost 0 bases, the J end lost 6 bases, and 15 bases lay between the germline ends. Germline V gives CDR1 KGHSY, CDR2 FQNENV. This CDR3 has 16 amino acids.

The V and J genes are TRBV28 and TRBJ1-2; no clear D gene. The germline V and J ends were trimmed by 4 bases and 8 bases, with 14 bases remaining between them. Germline CDR1 MDHEN, CDR2 SYDVKM. There are 13 residues in the CDR3. The chain's CDR3 is CASSSGASKGYTF. CDR3 DNA sequence: TGTGCCAGCAGTTCCGGAGCCTCGAAGGGCTACACCTTC.

The V and J genes are TRBV6-4 and TRBJ1-2; unclear D gene. The V and J ends lost 3 bases and 1 base respectively, with 9 bases between them. Germline values: CDR1 MRHNA, CDR2 SNTAGT. The CDR3 has 14 residues. The CDR3 loop is CASSEYSDNYGYTF. Written as DNA, the CDR3 is TGTGCCAGCAGTGAATACAGCGATAACTATGGCTACACCTTC.